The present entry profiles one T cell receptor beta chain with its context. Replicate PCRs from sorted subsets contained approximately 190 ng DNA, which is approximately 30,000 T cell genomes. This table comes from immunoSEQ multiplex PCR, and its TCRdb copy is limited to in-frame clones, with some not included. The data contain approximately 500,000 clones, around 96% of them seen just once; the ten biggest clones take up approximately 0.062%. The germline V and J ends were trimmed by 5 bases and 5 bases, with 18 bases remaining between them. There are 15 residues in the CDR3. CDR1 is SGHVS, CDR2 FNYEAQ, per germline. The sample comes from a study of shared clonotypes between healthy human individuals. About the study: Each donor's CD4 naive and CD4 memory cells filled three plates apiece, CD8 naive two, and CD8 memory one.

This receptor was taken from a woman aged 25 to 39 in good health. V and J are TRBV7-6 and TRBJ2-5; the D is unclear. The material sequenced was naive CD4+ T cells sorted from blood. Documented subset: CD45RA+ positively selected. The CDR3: CASSKLGQPGETQYF. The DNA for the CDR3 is TGTGCCAGCAGCAAGCTGGGCCAACCTGGGGAGACCCAGTACTTC. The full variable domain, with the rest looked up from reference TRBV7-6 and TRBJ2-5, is GAGVSQSPRYKVTKRGQDVALRCDPISGHVSLYWYRQALGQGPEFLTYFNYEAQQDKSGLPNDRFSAERPEGSISTLTIQRTEQRDSAMYRCASSKLGQPGETQYFGPGTRLLVL.